The clone carrying this TCR beta chain was detected a few times. This sample stems from a study of blood T cell repertoires in COVID-19. The CDR3 loop spans 15 amino acids. V was clipped by 5 bases and J by 2 bases; unmatched bases: 5. Germline CDR1 MNHEY, CDR2 SVGEGT. In the authors' workflow: Amplified reference gene primers provided the basis for estimating nucleated cell counts. Assay used: immunoSEQ multiplex PCR; TCRdb lists only in-frame clones, some missing. The D gene and trimming were derived from the DNA, and the V and J assignments and clone size from that table. The data show roughly 90,000 clones, roughly 78% seen once.

Sequencing input: peripheral blood. This chain uses TRBV6-2 or TRBV6-3 with TRBJ2-1; TRBD1 matches 8 bases. The origin of this receptor is a woman between 70 and 85 years old with acute or convalescent COVID-19. CDR3 loop: CASSDPRGPYNEQFF. In DNA form, the CDR3 reads TGTGCCAGCAGTGATCCCAGGGGGCCCTACAATGAGCAGTTCTTC.